This passage covers 16 T cell receptor beta chains from one sample sequenced in a study of tumor-infiltrating lymphocytes in glioblastoma multiforme. Three nested ARM-PCR rounds with V-beta and C-beta primers built TCRB libraries. TCRdb ran MiXCR on the multiplex PCR reads and lists one entry per CDR3 protein. The profile shows under 35,000 distinct CDR3 sequences, about 64% of them singletons. Sequenced: brain tumor tissue. Every receptor here comes from a male donor with glioblastoma.

This clonotype occurred many times. The J gene is TRBJ1-2, the V gene TRBV6-6; possibly TRBD1 for D (6 bases). Trimming pared 6 bases from V and 4 bases from J, leaving 15 bases between. The CDR3 totals 14 residues. Germline V CDR1 and CDR2: MNHNY, SVGAGI (reference sequence). CDR3 sequence: CASRIGSGAYGYTF. CDR3 nucleotide sequence: TGTGCCAGCAGAATCGGTTCGGGGGCCTATGGCTACACCTTC.

As concerns this clonotype: A much larger clone lies one base from this, so it may be a read error. In DNA form, the CDR3 reads TGTGCCATCCGAACGGGGTTTAGCAATCAGCCCCAGCATTTT. It codes for CAIRTGFSNQPQHF. The rearrangement links TRBV6-1 to TRBJ1-5; D remains ambiguous. The CDR3 is 14 amino acids. Between the trimmed V and J ends, which lost 10 bases and 0 bases, there was a span of 13 bases. Germline values: CDR1 MNHNS, CDR2 SASEGT.

About this clonotype itself: This may arise from a read error, as a much more abundant clone is one base away. The genes are TRBV24-1 and TRBJ2-1; D is possibly TRBD2 (6 bases). V dropped 4 bases and J dropped 12 bases, with 15 bases sitting between them. CDR1 and CDR2 (germline): KGHDR, SFDVKD. This CDR3 spans 13 amino acids. The CDR3 bases are TGTGCCACCAGTGAGCCACTAGCTATAGGGCAGTTCTTC. Residues: CATSEPLAIGQFF.

This clonotype has at least ten counts. CDR3 sequence (DNA): TGCGCCAGCAGCGAGATGGGACAGTATTTCGGGGAGCTGTTTTTT. Its protein product is CASSEMGQYFGELFF. The V and J genes are TRBV5-1 and TRBJ2-2; the match to TRBD1 covers 7 bases. Trimming cost V 4 bases and J 7 bases; bases outside gene matches: 10. This CDR3 has 15 residues. Germline CDR1 and CDR2: SGHRS and YFSETQ.

This clonotype was counted ten times or more. This rearrangement joins TRBV5-1 to TRBJ2-7; D may be TRBD1 or TRBD2 (5 bases each). The germline V and J ends were trimmed by 0 bases and 1 base, with 14 bases remaining between them. Germline CDR1 SGHRS, CDR2 YFSETQ. CDR3 length equals 16 residues. The CDR3 region is CASSLGGIGRSYEQYF. As DNA, the CDR3 is TGCGCCAGCAGCTTGGGGGGGATCGGCCGTTCCTACGAGCAGTACTTC.

Regarding this clonotype: The junction and the germline gene differ at one end; a read error may be behind it. J is TRBJ2-2 and V is TRBV28; 9 bases map to TRBD2. The CDR3 totals 14 residues. Per the germline V gene, CDR1 is MDHEN and CDR2 is SYDVKM. The CDR3 region has the DNA TGTGCCTGCAGTACCGGGACTAGCAGCGGGGAGCTGTTTTTT. Its translation: CACSTGTSSGELFF.

This clonotype was recorded once. The rearrangement uses TRBV20-1 and TRBJ1-4; tentative D call: TRBD1 (5 bases). CDR1 is DFQATT, CDR2 SNEGSKA, per germline (reference sequence). V gave up 4 bases and J gave up 7 bases, with 13 bases separating them. This CDR3 is built from 13 residues. In nucleotides, the CDR3 is TGCAGTGCTAACCAGGGATTAGGTGAAAAACTGTTTTTT. Its protein product is CSANQGLGEKLFF.

As to this clonotype: This may stem from a read error, because a much larger clone lies one nucleotide away. This rearrangement joins TRBV5-1 to TRBJ2-7, with TRBD1 as a possible D gene (6 bases). Per the germline V gene, CDR1 is SGHRS and CDR2 is YFSETQ. Between the trimmed V and J ends, which lost 1 base and 2 bases, there was a span of 10 bases. This CDR3 is 14 amino acids long. The CDR3 DNA reads as TGCGCCAGCAGCTTGTGGACAGCCACCTACGAGCAGTACTTC. Translation: CASSLWTATYEQYF. The entire variable domain, with the rest obtained from reference TRBV5-1 and TRBJ2-7, is as follows: KAGVTQTPRYLIKTRGQQVTLSCSPISGHRSVSWYQQTPGQGLQFLFEYFSETQRNKGNFPGRFSGRQFSNSRSEMNVSTLELGDSALYLCASSLWTATYEQYFGPGTRLTVT.

The chain recombines TRBV20-1 with TRBJ2-3, with D unclear. The V and J ends lost 5 bases and 5 bases respectively, with 14 bases between them. CDR1 and CDR2 (germline): DFQATT, SNEGSKA (reference sequence). This CDR3 is built from 13 residues. The CDR3 here is CSALYVRIDTQYF. CDR3 DNA: TGCAGTGCTCTATACGTTCGGATAGATACGCAGTATTTT.

For this clonotype: One end of the junction is discordant with germline, which a read error may explain. The J gene is TRBJ2-2, the V gene TRBV10-3; weak D call: TRBD2 (5 bases). Germline V gene data show CDR1 as ENHRY and CDR2 as SYGVKD. This CDR3 spans 11 amino acids. The CDR3 sequence: CDISDTGELFF. CDR3 bases: TGTGACATCAGTGACACCGGGGAACTGTTTTTT.

With regard to this clonotype: Mismatch with germline at one junction end may stem from a read error. The V gene is TRBV10-3, the J gene TRBJ2-1; 11 bases agree with TRBD2. There are 14 residues in the CDR3. Germline CDR1 ENHRY, CDR2 SYGVKD. The CDR3 is CDISLAGGGDEQFF. In nucleotides, the CDR3 is TGTGACATCAGTCTAGCGGGAGGAGGCGATGAGCAGTTCTTC.

The V call is TRBV4-1, the J call TRBJ2-2, with TRBD2 matching 8 bases. V shed 4 bases and J 6 bases; nucleotides not matched to a gene: 13. Looked up from germline, CDR1 is MGHRA and CDR2 is YSYEKL. There are 17 residues in the CDR3. The CDR3 DNA follows: TGCGCCAGCAGCCGGATGGAGGGACTAGTATTTGCCGGGGAGCTGTTTTTT. Protein: CASSRMEGLVFAGELFF.

To note about this clonotype: Its ends do not fully match the called genes, so a read error is possible. V and J are TRBV11-2 and TRBJ1-1; possibly TRBD1 for D (5 bases). This CDR3 has 15 residues. Germline V lookup: CDR1 SGHAT, CDR2 FQNNGV. The CDR3 sequence: CASSLGQSRNTETFF. Here the CDR3 DNA reads TGTGCCAGCAGCTTAGGACAGAGTAGGAACACTGAAACTTTCTTT.

A word on this clonotype: One end of the junction varies from germline; a read error may be responsible. The V gene is TRBV11-3, the J gene TRBJ2-3; no clear D gene. This CDR3 is built from 15 residues. Germline loops: CDR1 SGHNT, CDR2 YENEEA. The CDR3 sequence is CGSSLDLGVRDTQYF. The CDR3 DNA is TGTGGCAGCAGCTTGGATCTTGGGGTGCGCGATACGCAGTATTTT.

This clonotype is medium-sized by share. This chain links TRBV11-2 with TRBJ1-1; possible D gene TRBD1, 6 bases. Germline CDR1 and CDR2: SGHAT and FQNNGV. The V end lost 5 bases, the J end lost 4 bases, and 14 bases lay between the germline ends. CDR3 length equals 14 residues. CDR3 DNA sequence: TGTGCCAGCAGCCCACACAGGGAATCCACTGAAGCTTTCTTT. Translated, it gives CASSPHRESTEAFF. The full variable domain, in which reference TRBV11-2 and TRBJ1-1 provide the parts outside the CDR3, is EAGVAQSPRYKIIEKRQSVAFWCNPISGHATLYWYQQILGQGPKLLIQFQNNGVVDDSQLPKDRFSAERLKGVDSTLKIQPAKLEDSAVYLCASSPHRESTEAFFGQGTRLTVV.

A note on this clonotype: One end of the junction does not line up with germline, which may come from a read error. The J gene is TRBJ1-4, the V gene TRBV10-3; D not certain. The CDR3 length is 14 residues. Looked up from germline, CDR1 is ENHRY and CDR2 is SYGVKD. Here the CDR3 reads CAISEGQEGERLFF. CDR3 DNA: TGCGCCATCAGTGAGGGCCAGGAGGGAGAAAGACTGTTTTTT.